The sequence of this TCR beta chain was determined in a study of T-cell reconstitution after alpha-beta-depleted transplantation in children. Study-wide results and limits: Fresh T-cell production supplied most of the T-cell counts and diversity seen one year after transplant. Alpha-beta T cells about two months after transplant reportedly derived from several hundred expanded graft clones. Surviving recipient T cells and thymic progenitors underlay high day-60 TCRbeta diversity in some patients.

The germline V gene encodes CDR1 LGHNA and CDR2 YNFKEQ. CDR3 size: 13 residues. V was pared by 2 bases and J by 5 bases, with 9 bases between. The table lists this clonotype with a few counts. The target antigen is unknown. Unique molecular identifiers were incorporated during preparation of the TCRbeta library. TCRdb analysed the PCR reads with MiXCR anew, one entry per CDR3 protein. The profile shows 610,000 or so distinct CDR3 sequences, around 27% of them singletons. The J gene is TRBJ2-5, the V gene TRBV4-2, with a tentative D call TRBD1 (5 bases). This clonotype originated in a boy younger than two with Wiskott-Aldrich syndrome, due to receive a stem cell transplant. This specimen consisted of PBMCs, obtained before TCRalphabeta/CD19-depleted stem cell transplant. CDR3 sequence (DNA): TGTGCCAGCAGCCAAAGGGGTTGGGAGACCCAGTACTTC. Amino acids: CASSQRGWETQYF.